This record covers a single T cell receptor beta chain. These data originate in a study of T cells expressing NK-cell markers. Study summary: Repertoire data for TCR beta were derived from sorted T cells (CD3+CD56+NKG2C+, CD3+CD56+NKG2C- and CD3+CD56-NKG2C+).

Reanalyzing the 5' RACE reads, TCRdb keeps one entry per CDR3 protein, without DNA. The table gives approximately 170,000 distinct CDR3 sequences; the top ten clones make up roughly a fifth of it. This CDR3 has 19 residues. Germline CDR1 MNHEY, CDR2 SVGAGI. The sample was blood T cells: a sorted CD56 or NKG2C T cell subset, CD4+ or CD8+ T cells, or bulk PBMC T cells (not recorded which). J is TRBJ2-3 and V is TRBV6-5; TCRdb's D gene call, TRBD1, goes unchecked for lack of DNA. The TCR comes from a man aged 18 to 69 in good health. The CDR3 is CASSYNPSYRDKADETQYF.